What follows are 11 T cell receptor beta chains derived from one specimen sequenced in a study of low-dose radiotherapy and immunotherapy resistance in tumors. Priming of first-strand cDNA relied on TRAV- and TRBV-specific primers (covering alpha and beta chains). PCR amplification of the TCRs was performed with Phusion for 15 to 25 PCR cycles, and it relied on a constant-region primer together with a V-primer adapter. Via MiXCR, TCRdb re-called the reads, giving one row per CDR3 protein. The top ten clones hold roughly 4.3% of a sample with under 110,000 distinct CDR3 sequences, around 20% of them seen once. The time point: after trial treatment. Treatment here: LDRT plus nivolumab, ipilimumab, low-dose cyclophosphamide and aspirin (RACIN trial). Sequenced material: PBMCs, taken after low-dose radiotherapy plus immunotherapy. Receptors originate from a male donor with prostate cancer.

The table lists this clonotype with many counts. The chain links TRBV12-3 or TRBV12-4 to TRBJ2-1, with 13 bases lining up with TRBD2. Trimming at V came to 5 bases and at J to 7 bases, leaving 2 bases not matched to a gene. The CDR3 consists of 14 residues. CDR3 loop: CASSPLAGGNEQFF. CDR3 nucleotides: TGTGCCAGCAGTCCACTAGCGGGGGGGAATGAGCAGTTCTTC.

In its sample, this clonotype was seen many times. V gene TRBV6-1 combines with J gene TRBJ2-7; D unclear. Germline CDR1 and CDR2: MNHNS and SASEGT. The V end was cut by 1 base, the J end by 2 bases, with 6 bases between. This CDR3 has 13 amino acids. The CDR3 sequence: CASSEGRPYEQYF. CDR3 sequence (DNA): TGTGCCAGCAGTGAAGGCAGACCCTACGAGCAGTACTTC.

The CDR3 loop is CSARDPRDRGDYEQYF. The CDR3 DNA sequence: TGCAGTGCTAGAGACCCCCGCGACAGGGGTGACTACGAGCAGTACTTC. This rearrangement joins TRBV20-1 to TRBJ2-7; 8 bases are shared with TRBD1. The CDR3 extends over 16 amino acids. Germline V gene sequence: CDR1 DFQATT, CDR2 SNEGSKA (reference sequence). Trimming took 0 bases from V and 3 from J; bases not matched to a gene: 10.

This clonotype was observed many times. This chain uses TRBV11-2 with TRBJ2-7; the D gene could be TRBD1 or TRBD2 (5 bases each). Germline V lookup: CDR1 SGHAT, CDR2 FQNNGV. V lost 4 bases, J lost 2 bases, and 18 bases lay in between. The CDR3 length is 16 residues. The CDR3 reads CASSSIRGGGAYEQYF. The CDR3 nucleotides are TGTGCCAGCAGCTCCATCCGGGGCGGTGGAGCCTACGAGCAGTACTTC.

This clonotype was observed once. The gene calls are TRBV7-9 and TRBJ2-7, with D possibly TRBD1 on 5 matching bases. Germline V gene sequence: CDR1 SEHNR, CDR2 FQNEAQ (reference sequence). CDR3 length equals 16 residues. V shed 5 bases and J shed 2 bases, with 19 bases lying between them. The CDR3 nucleotides are TGTGCCAGCAGCGAATTAAGACAGAGGAGAGCCTACGAGCAGTACTTC. Protein sequence: CASSELRQRRAYEQYF.

On this clonotype itself: A far larger clone is just one base off, so this is likely a read error. The chain couples TRBV6-2 or TRBV6-3 to TRBJ2-3, with D possibly TRBD1 on 5 matching bases. Germline V CDR1 and CDR2: MNHEY, SVGEGT. This CDR3 comprises 16 residues. As DNA, the CDR3 is TGTGACAGCAGCGAACCCTCCTGGGGCGGCACAGATACGCAGTATTTT. Translation gives CDSSEPSWGGTDTQYF.

There are many counts of this clonotype. Its ends do not fully match the called genes, so a read error is possible. The rearrangement links TRBV30 to TRBJ2-3; D gene uncertain. Per the germline V gene, CDR1 is GTSNPN and CDR2 is SVGIG (reference sequence). This CDR3 has 12 amino acids. As DNA, the CDR3 is TGTGCCTGGGCCCCACCTCCCGGTAGACCCTTTTTT. This sequence encodes CAWAPPPGRPFF.

This clonotype was seen ten or more times. The genes are TRBV11-2 and TRBJ2-7; D ambiguous. Germline V gene lookup returns CDR1 SGHAT and CDR2 FQNNGV. Trimming took off 4 bases at V and 9 bases at J, with 10 bases between the two ends. The CDR3 spans 11 residues. CDR3 in DNA: TGTGCCAGCAGCTCCAAGGTGGGGCAGTACTTC. Translating gives CASSSKVGQYF. Full variable domain (missing parts from reference TRBV11-2 and TRBJ2-7): EAGVAQSPRYKIIEKRQSVAFWCNPISGHATLYWYQQILGQGPKLLIQFQNNGVVDDSQLPKDRFSAERLKGVDSTLKIQPAKLEDSAVYLCASSSKVGQYFGPGTRLTVT.

This clonotype was counted many times. The chain is built from TRBV14 and TRBJ1-5; D is unclear. CDR1 and CDR2 (germline): SGHDN, FVKESK. CDR3 size: 13 residues. Trimming took off 4 bases at V and 4 bases at J, with 8 bases between the two ends. Written as DNA, the CDR3 is TGTGCCAGCAGCCGGAGTTATAATCAGCCCCAGCATTTT. This sequence encodes CASSRSYNQPQHF.

Ten or more counts support this clonotype. The chain carries TRBV14 and TRBJ1-3; D unresolved. The CDR3 runs 13 residues. Trimming cost V 7 bases and J 2 bases, with 9 bases left between them. The germline CDR1 and CDR2 sequences are SGHDN and FVKESK. In DNA form, the CDR3 reads TGTGCCAGCAACCTTAGGACTGGAAACACCATATATTTT. Translated: CASNLRTGNTIYF.

A word on this clonotype: A much bigger clone sits one base away, suggesting this may be a read error. The chain recombines TRBV27 with TRBJ1-1, with no clear D. The germline gives CDR1 MNHEY, CDR2 SMNVEV (reference sequence). This CDR3 is 12 amino acids long. The CDR3 reads CASGLLGAEAFF. As DNA, the CDR3 is TGTGCCAGCGGTTTACTGGGAGCTGAAGCTTTCTTT.